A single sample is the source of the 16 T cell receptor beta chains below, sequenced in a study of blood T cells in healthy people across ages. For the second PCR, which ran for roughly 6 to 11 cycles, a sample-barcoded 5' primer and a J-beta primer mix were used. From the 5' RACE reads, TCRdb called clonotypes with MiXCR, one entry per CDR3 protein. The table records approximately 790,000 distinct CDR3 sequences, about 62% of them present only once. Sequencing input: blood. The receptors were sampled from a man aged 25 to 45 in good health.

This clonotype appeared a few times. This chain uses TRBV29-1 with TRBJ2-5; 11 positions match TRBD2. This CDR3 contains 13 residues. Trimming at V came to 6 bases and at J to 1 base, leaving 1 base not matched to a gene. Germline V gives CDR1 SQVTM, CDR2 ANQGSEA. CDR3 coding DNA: TGCAGCGTCGGACTAGCGGGCCAAGAGACCCAGTACTTC. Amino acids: CSVGLAGQETQYF.

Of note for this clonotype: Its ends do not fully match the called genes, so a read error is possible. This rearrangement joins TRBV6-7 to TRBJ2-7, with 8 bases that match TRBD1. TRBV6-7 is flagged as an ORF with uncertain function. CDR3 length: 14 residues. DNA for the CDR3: TGTGCCAGCAGTAAACAGGGGGGAACCTACGAGCAGTATTTC. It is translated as CASSKQGGTYEQYF.

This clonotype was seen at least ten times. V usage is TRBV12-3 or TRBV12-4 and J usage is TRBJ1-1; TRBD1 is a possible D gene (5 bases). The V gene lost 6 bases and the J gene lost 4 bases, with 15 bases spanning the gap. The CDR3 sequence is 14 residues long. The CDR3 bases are TGTGCCAGCAGCCTTGGGCCTGGGGGCACTGAAGCTTTCTTT. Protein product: CASSLGPGGTEAFF.

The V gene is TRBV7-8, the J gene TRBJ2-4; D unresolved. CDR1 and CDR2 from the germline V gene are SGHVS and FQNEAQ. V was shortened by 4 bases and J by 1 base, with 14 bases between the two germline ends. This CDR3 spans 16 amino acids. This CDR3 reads CASSSGWVDAKNIQYF. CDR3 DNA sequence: TGTGCCAGCAGCTCCGGATGGGTGGACGCCAAAAACATTCAGTACTTC.

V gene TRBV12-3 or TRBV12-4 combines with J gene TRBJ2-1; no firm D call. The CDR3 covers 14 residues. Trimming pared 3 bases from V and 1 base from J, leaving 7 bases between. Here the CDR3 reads CASSLLHSYNEQFF. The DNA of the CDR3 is TGTGCCAGCAGTTTGCTACATTCCTACAATGAGCAGTTCTTC.

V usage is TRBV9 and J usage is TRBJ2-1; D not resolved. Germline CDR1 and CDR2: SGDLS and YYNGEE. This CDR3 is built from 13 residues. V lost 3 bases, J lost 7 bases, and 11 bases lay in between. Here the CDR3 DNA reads TGTGCCAGCAGCGGATTCGAAGGGAATGAGCAGTTCTTC. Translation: CASSGFEGNEQFF.

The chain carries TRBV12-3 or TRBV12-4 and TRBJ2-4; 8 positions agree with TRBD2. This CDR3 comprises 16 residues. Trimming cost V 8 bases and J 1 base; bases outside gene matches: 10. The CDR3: CASAPTGTRAKNIQYF. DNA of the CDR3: TGTGCCAGCGCTCCTACCGGGACTAGGGCCAAAAACATTCAGTACTTC.

The CDR3 coding sequence is TGTGCCAGCAGCCCCCCCAAGGAAGGAAGCACGCAGTATTTT. Its translation: CASSPPKEGSTQYF. The V gene is TRBV6-2 or TRBV6-3, the J gene TRBJ2-3; no definite D call. The CDR3 loop spans 14 amino acids. Looked up from germline, CDR1 is MNHEY and CDR2 is SVGEGT. Deletions cut 6 bases from V and 9 bases from J, with 19 bases between.

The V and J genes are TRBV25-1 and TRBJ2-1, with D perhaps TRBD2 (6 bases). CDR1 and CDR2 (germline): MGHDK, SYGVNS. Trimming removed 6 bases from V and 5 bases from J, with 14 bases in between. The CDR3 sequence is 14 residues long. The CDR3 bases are TGTGCCAGCAGCCGCGGGGAGTTGGACAATGAGCAGTTCTTC. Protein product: CASSRGELDNEQFF.

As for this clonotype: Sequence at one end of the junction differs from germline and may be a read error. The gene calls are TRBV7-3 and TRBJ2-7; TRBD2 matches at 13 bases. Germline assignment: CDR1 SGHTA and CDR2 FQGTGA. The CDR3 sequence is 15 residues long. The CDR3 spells CVSSLTSGGIYEQYF. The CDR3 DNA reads TGTGTCAGCAGCCTGACTAGCGGGGGGATATACGAGCAGTACTTC.

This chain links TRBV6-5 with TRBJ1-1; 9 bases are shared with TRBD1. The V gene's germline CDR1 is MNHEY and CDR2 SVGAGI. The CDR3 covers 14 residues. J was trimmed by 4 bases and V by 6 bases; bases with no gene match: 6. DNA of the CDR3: TGTGCCAGCAGCCACCAGACAGGGGGCACTGAAGCTTTCTTT. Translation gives CASSHQTGGTEAFF.

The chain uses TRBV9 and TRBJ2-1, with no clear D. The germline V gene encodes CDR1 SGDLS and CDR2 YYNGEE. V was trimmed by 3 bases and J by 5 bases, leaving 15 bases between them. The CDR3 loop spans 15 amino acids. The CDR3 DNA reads TGTGCCAGCAGCGGAAGTGGCCGGGCCCACAATGAGCAGTTCTTC. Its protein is CASSGSGRAHNEQFF.

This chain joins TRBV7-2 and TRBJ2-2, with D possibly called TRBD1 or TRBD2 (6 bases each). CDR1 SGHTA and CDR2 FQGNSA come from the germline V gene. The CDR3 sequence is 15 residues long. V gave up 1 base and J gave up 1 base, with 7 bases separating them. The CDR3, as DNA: TGTGCCAGCAGCTTAGAGGGGGGGAACACCGGGGAGCTGTTTTTT. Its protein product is CASSLEGGNTGELFF.

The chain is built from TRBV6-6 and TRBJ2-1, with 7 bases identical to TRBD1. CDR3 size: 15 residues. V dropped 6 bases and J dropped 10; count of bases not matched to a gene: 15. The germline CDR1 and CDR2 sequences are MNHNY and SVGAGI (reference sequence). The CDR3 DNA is TGTGCCAGCAGCCCTCGACAGGGTCCCTCCTACGAGCAGTTCTTC. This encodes CASSPRQGPSYEQFF.

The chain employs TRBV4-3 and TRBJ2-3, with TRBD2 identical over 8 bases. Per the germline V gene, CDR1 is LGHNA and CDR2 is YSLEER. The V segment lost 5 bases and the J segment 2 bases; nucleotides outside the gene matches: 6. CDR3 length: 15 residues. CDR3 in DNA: TGCGCCAGCAGCGTCGCGGGGGGAACCACAGATACGCAGTATTTT. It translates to CASSVAGGTTDTQYF.

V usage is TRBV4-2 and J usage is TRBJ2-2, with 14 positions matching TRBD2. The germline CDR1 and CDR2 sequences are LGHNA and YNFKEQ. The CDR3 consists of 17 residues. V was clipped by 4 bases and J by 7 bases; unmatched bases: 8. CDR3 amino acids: CASSLQTSGGADGELFF. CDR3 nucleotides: TGTGCCAGCAGCCTCCAGACTAGCGGGGGGGCCGACGGGGAGCTGTTTTTT.